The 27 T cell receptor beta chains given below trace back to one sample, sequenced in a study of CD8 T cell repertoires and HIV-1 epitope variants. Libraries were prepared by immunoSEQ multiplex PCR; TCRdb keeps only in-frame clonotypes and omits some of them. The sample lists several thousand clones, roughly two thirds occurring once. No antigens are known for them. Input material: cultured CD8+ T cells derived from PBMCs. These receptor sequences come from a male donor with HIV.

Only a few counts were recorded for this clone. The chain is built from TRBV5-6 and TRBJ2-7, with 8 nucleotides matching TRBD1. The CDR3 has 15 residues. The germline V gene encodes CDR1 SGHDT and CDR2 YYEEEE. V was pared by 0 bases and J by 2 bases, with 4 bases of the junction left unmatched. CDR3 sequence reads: CASSLETGATYEQYF. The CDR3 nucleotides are TGTGCCAGCAGCTTGGAGACAGGGGCAACCTACGAGCAGTACTTC.

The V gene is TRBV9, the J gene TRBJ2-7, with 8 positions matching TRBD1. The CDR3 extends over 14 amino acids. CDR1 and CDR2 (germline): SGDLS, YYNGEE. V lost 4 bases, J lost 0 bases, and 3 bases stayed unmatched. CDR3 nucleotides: TGTGCCAGCAGCACAGGACAGGGCTCCTACGAGCAGTACTTC. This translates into CASSTGQGSYEQYF.

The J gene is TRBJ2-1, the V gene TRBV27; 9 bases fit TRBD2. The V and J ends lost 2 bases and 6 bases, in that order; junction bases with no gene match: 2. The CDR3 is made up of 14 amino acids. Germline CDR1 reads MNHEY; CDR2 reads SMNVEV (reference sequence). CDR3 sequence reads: CASSLAGGLNEQFF. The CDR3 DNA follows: TGTGCCAGCAGTTTAGCGGGAGGGCTCAATGAGCAGTTCTTC.

The CDR3 loop reads CASSLNAGGVEKLFF. The DNA of the CDR3 is TGTGCCAGCAGCTTAAATGCAGGGGGAGTTGAAAAACTGTTTTTT. The rearrangement joins TRBV7-9 to TRBJ1-4, with TRBD1 matching over 7 bases. The CDR3 runs 15 residues. Germline assignment: CDR1 SEHNR and CDR2 FQNEAQ (reference sequence). V was clipped by 2 bases and J by 7 bases; unmatched bases: 7. The whole variable domain, filled in from reference TRBV7-9 and TRBJ1-4, reads DTGVSQNPRHKITKRGQNVTFRCDPISEHNRLYWYRQTLGQGPEFLTYFQNEAQLEKSRLLSDRFSAERPKGSFSTLEIQRTEQGDSAMYLCASSLNAGGVEKLFFGSGTQLSVL.

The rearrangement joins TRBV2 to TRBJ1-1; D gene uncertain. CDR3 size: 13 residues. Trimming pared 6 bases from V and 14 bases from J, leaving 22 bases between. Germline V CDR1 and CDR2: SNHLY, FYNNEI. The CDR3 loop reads CASRNSGKQLGFF. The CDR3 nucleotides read TGTGCCAGCAGGAATTCGGGGAAGCAACTGGGGTTCTTT.

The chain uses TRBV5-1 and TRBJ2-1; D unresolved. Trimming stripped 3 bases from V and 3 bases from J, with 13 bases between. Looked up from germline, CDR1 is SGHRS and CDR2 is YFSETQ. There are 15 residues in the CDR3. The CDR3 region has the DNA TGCGCCAGCAGCTCTAAATCAAGCAACTACAATGAGCAGTTCTTC. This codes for CASSSKSSNYNEQFF.

Written as DNA, the CDR3 is TGTGCCAGTAGTATAGAGGGGCCGAGCAATCAGCCCCAGCATTTT. It translates to CASSIEGPSNQPQHF. The genes are TRBV19 and TRBJ1-5, with D maybe TRBD1 (5 bases). Trimming stripped 0 bases from V and 1 base from J, with 7 bases between. Per germline, CDR1 LNHDA and CDR2 SQIVND (reference sequence). The length of the CDR3 is 15 residues. The full variable domain, completed using reference TRBV19 and TRBJ1-5, is DGGITQSPKYLFRKEGQNVTLSCEQNLNHDAMYWYRQDPGQGLRLIYYSQIVNDFQKGDIAEGYSVSREKKESFPLTVTSAQKNPTAFYLCASSIEGPSNQPQHFGDGTRLSIL.

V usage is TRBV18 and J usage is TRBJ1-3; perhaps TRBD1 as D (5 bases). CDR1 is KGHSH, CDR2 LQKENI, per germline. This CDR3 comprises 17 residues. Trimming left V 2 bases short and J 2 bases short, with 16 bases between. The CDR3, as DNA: TGTGCCAGCTCACCAAGACAGCTCCTGGAGGCTGGAAACACCATATATTTT. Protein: CASSPRQLLEAGNTIYF.

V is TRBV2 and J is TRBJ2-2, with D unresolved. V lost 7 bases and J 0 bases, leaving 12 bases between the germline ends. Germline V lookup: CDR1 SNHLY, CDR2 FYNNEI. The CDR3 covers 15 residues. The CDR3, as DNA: TGTGCCAGCAAGTCAACATACGCGAACACCGGGGAGCTGTTTTTT. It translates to CASKSTYANTGELFF.

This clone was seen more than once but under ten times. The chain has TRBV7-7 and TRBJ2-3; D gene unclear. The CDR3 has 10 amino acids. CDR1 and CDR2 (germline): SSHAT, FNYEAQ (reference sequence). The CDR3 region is CAADPDTQYF. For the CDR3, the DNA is TGTGCTGCCGACCCAGATACGCAGTATTTT.

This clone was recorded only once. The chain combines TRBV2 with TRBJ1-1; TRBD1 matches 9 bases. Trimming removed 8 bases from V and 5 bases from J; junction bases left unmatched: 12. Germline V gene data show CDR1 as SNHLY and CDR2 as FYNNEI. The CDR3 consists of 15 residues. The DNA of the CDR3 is TGTGCCAGCTGTCGGACAGGGGTATCGAAAACTGAAGCTTTCTTT. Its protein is CASCRTGVSKTEAFF.

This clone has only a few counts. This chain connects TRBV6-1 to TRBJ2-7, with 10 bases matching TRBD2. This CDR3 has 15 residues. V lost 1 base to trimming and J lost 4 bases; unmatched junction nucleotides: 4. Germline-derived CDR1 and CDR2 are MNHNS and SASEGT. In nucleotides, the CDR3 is TGTGCCAGCAGTGAAGGTAGCGGGGGGTCGTACGAGCAGTACTTC. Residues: CASSEGSGGSYEQYF.

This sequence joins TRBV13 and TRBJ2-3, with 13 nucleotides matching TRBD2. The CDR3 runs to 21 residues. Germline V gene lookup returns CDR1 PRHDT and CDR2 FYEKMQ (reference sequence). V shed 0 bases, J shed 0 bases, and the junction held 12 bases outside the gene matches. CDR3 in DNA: TGTGCCAGCAGCTTAGGACCACTAGGGACTAGCGGGGAATCTAGCACAGATACGCAGTATTTT. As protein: CASSLGPLGTSGESSTDTQYF.

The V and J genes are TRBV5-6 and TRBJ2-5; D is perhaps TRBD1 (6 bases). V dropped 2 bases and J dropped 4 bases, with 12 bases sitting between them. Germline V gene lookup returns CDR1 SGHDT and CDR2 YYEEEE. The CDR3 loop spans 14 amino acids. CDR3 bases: TGTGCCAGCAGCTTATATGGGGGCGGAGAGACCCAGTACTTC. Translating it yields CASSLYGGGETQYF.

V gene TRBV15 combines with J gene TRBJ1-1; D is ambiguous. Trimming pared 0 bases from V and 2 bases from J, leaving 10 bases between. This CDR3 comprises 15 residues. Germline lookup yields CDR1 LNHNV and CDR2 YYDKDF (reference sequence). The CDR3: CATSRDRGLNTEAFF. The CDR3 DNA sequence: TGTGCCACCAGCAGAGACCGGGGTTTAAACACTGAAGCTTTCTTT.

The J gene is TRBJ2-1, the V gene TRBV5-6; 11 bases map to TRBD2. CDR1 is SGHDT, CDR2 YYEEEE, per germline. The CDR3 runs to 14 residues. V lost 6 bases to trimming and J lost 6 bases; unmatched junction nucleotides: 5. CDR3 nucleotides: TGTGCCAGCACCTATAGCGGGGGGGCCAATGAGCAGTTCTTC. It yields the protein CASTYSGGANEQFF.

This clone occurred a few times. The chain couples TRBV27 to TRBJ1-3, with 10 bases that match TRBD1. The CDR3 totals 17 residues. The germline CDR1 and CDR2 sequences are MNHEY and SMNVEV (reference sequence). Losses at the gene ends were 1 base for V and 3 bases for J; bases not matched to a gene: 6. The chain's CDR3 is CASSLLGQGLSGNTIYF. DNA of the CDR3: TGTGCCAGCAGTTTATTGGGACAGGGGTTAAGTGGAAACACCATATATTTT.

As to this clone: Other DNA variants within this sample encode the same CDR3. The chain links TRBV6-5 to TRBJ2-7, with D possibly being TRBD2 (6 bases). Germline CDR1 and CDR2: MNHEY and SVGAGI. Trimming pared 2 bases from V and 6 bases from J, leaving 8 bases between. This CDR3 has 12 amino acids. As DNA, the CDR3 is TGTGCCAGCAGTTACGGGGGAGGCGAGCAGTACTTC. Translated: CASSYGGGEQYF.

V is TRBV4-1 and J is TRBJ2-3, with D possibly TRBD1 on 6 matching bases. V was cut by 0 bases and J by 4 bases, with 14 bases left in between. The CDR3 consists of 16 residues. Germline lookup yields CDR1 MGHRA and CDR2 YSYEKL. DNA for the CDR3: TGCGCCAGCAGCCAAGATCAGAGGGGGTTTTCAGATACGCAGTATTTT. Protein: CASSQDQRGFSDTQYF.

DNA for the CDR3: TGTGCCATCGGATCAGGTCGAACTAATGAAAAACTGTTTTTT. Its translation is CAIGSGRTNEKLFF. This chain connects TRBV4-2 to TRBJ1-4; D is unresolved. This CDR3 comprises 14 residues. In germline, CDR1 is LGHNA, CDR2 YNFKEQ. Deletions cut 10 bases from V and 1 base from J, with 13 bases between.

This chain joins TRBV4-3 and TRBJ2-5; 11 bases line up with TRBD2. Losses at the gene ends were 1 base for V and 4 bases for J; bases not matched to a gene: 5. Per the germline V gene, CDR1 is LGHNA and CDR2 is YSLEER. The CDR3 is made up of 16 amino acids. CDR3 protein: CASSQVAGGPVETQYF. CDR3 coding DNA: TGCGCCAGCAGCCAAGTAGCGGGGGGGCCGGTAGAGACCCAGTACTTC.

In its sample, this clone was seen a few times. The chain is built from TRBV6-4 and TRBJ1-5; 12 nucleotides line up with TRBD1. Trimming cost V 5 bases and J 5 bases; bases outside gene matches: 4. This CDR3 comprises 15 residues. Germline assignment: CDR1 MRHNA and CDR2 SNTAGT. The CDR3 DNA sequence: TGTGCCAGCAGTCACGGGACAGGGGGCGATCAGCCCCAGCATTTT. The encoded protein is CASSHGTGGDQPQHF.

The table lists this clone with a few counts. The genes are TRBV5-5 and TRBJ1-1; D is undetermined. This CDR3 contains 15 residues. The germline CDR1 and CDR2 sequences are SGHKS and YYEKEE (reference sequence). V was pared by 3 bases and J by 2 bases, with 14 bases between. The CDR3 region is CASSSLSQVNTEAFF. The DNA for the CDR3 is TGTGCCAGCAGCTCTCTATCACAAGTAAACACTGAAGCTTTCTTT.

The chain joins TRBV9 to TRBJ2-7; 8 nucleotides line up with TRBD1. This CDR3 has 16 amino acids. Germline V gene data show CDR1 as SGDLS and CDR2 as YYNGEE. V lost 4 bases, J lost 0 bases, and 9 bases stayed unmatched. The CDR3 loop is CASSPGGLTLSYEQYF. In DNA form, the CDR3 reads TGTGCCAGCAGCCCAGGGGGCCTTACTCTCTCCTACGAGCAGTACTTC.

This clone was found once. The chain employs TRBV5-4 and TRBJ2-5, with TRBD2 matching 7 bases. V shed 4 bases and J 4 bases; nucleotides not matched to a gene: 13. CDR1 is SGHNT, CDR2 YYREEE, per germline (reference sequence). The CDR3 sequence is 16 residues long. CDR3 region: CASSQPGTTNGETQYF. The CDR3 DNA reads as TGTGCCAGCAGCCAGCCCGGGACTACCAATGGAGAGACCCAGTACTTC.

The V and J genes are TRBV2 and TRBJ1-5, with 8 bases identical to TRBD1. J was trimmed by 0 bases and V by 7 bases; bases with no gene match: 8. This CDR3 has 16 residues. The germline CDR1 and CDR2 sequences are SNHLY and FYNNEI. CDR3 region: CASKAGGPGSNQPQHF. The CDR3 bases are TGTGCCAGCAAAGCAGGGGGCCCCGGTAGCAATCAGCCCCAGCATTTT. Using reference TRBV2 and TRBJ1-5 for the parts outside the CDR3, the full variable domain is EPEVTQTPSHQVTQMGQEVILRCVPISNHLYFYWYRQILGQKVEFLVSFYNNEISEKSEIFDDQFSVERPDGSNFTLKIRSTKLEDSAMYFCASKAGGPGSNQPQHFGDGTRLSIL.

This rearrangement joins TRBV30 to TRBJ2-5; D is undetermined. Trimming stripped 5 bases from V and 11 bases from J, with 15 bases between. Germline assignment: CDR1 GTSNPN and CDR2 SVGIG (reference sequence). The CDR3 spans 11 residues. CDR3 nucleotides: TGTGCCTGGGGGCTTGCGACGTTACAGTACTTC. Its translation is CAWGLATLQYF.